Listed here are 11 T cell receptor beta chains from one sample, sequenced in a study of blood T cell repertoires in COVID-19. Measured with immunoSEQ multiplex PCR; TCRdb has only the in-frame clones, and not every one. The sample yields some 26,000 clones, approximately 83% seen once. The source material was peripheral blood. These receptors originate from a man aged 70-80 years with acute or convalescent COVID-19.

This clone has just a few counts. The V call is TRBV9, the J call TRBJ1-1, with D perhaps matching TRBD1 (5 bases). CDR1 and CDR2 (germline): SGDLS, YYNGEE. Deletions cut 2 bases from V and 4 bases from J, with 9 bases between. This CDR3 region has 13 residues. The CDR3 is CASSVAGPTEAFF. The CDR3 DNA reads as TGTGCCAGCAGCGTGGCAGGGCCCACTGAAGCTTTCTTT.

This clone occurred once. The V gene is TRBV7-2, the J gene TRBJ1-5; D is undetermined. Between the trimmed V and J ends, which lost 4 bases and 7 bases, there was a span of 14 bases. The CDR3 runs to 14 residues. Germline values: CDR1 SGHTA, CDR2 FQGNSA. CDR3 nucleotide sequence: TGTGCCAGCAGCTCGAACCAAGGAGGGCAGCCCCAGCATTTT. This encodes CASSSNQGGQPQHF.

V and J are TRBV7-2 and TRBJ2-3; D unclear. Deletions cut 8 bases from V and 2 bases from J, with 17 bases between. CDR1 and CDR2 from the germline V gene are SGHTA and FQGNSA. The CDR3 has 15 residues. CDR3 in DNA: TGTGCCAGCCAAACACAAGCCAGGAACACAGATACGCAGTATTTT. It is translated as CASQTQARNTDTQYF. The full variable domain, its missing parts supplied by reference TRBV7-2 and TRBJ2-3, is GAGVSQSPSNKVTEKGKDVELRCDPISGHTALYWYRQSLGQGLEFLIYFQGNSAPDKSGLPSDRFSAERTGGSVSTLTIQRTQQEDSAVYLCASQTQARNTDTQYFGPGTRLTVL.

The rearrangement uses TRBV4-2 and TRBJ1-2; a weak D match, TRBD1 (5 bases). This CDR3 contains 16 residues. The V end lost 0 bases, the J end lost 4 bases, and 15 bases lay between the germline ends. Germline-derived CDR1 and CDR2 are LGHNA and YNFKEQ. The CDR3 loop is CASSQDSQGLVYGYTF. The CDR3 bases are TGTGCCAGCAGCCAAGATAGTCAGGGACTGGTCTATGGCTACACCTTC.

Only a few counts were recorded for this clone. The chain employs TRBV5-1 and TRBJ2-3, with 9 bases fitting TRBD1. The germline gives CDR1 SGHRS, CDR2 YFSETQ. The CDR3 spans 15 residues. The J segment lost 1 base and the V segment lost 3 bases, leaving 3 bases of the junction unmatched. The CDR3 region is CASSSRTGGTDTQYF. CDR3 in DNA: TGCGCCAGCAGCTCTCGGACAGGGGGCACAGATACGCAGTATTTT.

J is TRBJ1-2 and V is TRBV28; TRBD1 aligns across 9 bases. The CDR3 runs 13 residues. Per the germline V gene, CDR1 is MDHEN and CDR2 is SYDVKM. Losses at the gene ends were 6 bases for V and 8 bases for J; bases not matched to a gene: 7. The CDR3 nucleotides read TGTGCCAGCAGCACCGGGACAGGGAACGGCTACACCTTC. Protein sequence: CASSTGTGNGYTF.

This chain joins TRBV11-3 and TRBJ2-1, with D maybe TRBD2 (5 bases). This CDR3 contains 15 residues. Germline V CDR1 and CDR2: SGHNT, YENEEA. Trimming stripped 3 bases from V and 2 bases from J, with 11 bases between. The DNA of the CDR3 is TGTGCCAGCAGCTTGAGCGGCTCTACCTACAATGAGCAGTTCTTC. Translating it yields CASSLSGSTYNEQFF.

This clone was found once. The V call is TRBV6-5, the J call TRBJ1-2; perhaps TRBD1 as D (6 bases). The CDR3 totals 13 residues. The V end was cut by 6 bases, the J end by 2 bases, with 10 bases between. The germline V gene encodes CDR1 MNHEY and CDR2 SVGAGI. CDR3: CASSSDRNYGYTF. The CDR3 DNA sequence: TGTGCCAGCAGCTCTGACAGGAACTATGGCTACACCTTC.

This clone was seen only a few times. The rearrangement uses TRBV2 and TRBJ1-4, with 7 bases aligning to TRBD1. The CDR3 totals 14 residues. Germline V gene sequence: CDR1 SNHLY, CDR2 FYNNEI. Losses at the gene ends were 3 bases for V and 8 bases for J; bases not matched to a gene: 6. The CDR3 DNA reads as TGTGCCAGCAGTGAGACAGGGTTTAGCGAAAAACTGTTTTTT. It yields the protein CASSETGFSEKLFF.

This clone appeared once. The J gene is TRBJ2-7, the V gene TRBV4-2; 9 nucleotides align to TRBD2. The CDR3 runs to 17 residues. V lost 0 bases to trimming and J lost 4 bases; unmatched junction nucleotides: 10. Germline assignment: CDR1 LGHNA and CDR2 YNFKEQ. The DNA of the CDR3 is TGTGCCAGCAGCCAAGATAGGAGGGCTAGCGGGGAATACGAGCAGTACTTC. As protein: CASSQDRRASGEYEQYF.

The V call is TRBV19, the J call TRBJ2-3; D unresolved. Per the germline V gene, CDR1 is LNHDA and CDR2 is SQIVND (reference sequence). The CDR3 consists of 11 residues. V shed 6 bases and J shed 2 bases, with 3 bases lying between them. The CDR3 loop is CASSVTDTQYF. The CDR3 DNA follows: TGTGCCAGTAGCGTCACAGATACGCAGTATTTT.